One and the same sample provided the 5 T cell receptor beta chains below, sequenced in a study of T cell responses to AZD1222 COVID-19 vaccine (dated by TCRdb to the early 2020s). What this sample's time point label stands for: baseline before first vaccination. The method was the immunoSEQ multiplex PCR assay. In its TCRdb copy, this immuneACCESS table keeps in-frame sequences only and misses some clones. Where compared with another copy, unresolved V genes explain less than half of these, and the others have no known cause. The sample table holds 150,000 or so clones, of which about 89% were seen once. Approximately 5.1% of the sample rests with the top ten. The sample consisted of peripheral blood, taken on day 0 of AZD1222 vaccination. The receptors shown here come from an adult in good health.

This rearrangement joins TRBV3-1 (or the pseudogene TRBV3-2) to TRBJ2-2; tentatively, D is TRBD1 (6 bases). This CDR3 is 15 amino acids long. Per germline, CDR1 LGHDT and CDR2 YNNKEL (reference sequence). The ends were cut back, 2 bases at V and 5 bases at J, with 12 bases in the middle. The CDR3 sequence is CASSQSRGWTGELFF. The CDR3 DNA is TGTGCCAGCAGCCAAAGCAGGGGTTGGACCGGGGAGCTGTTTTTT.

The V and J genes are TRBV11-2 and TRBJ1-6, with 8 nucleotides matching TRBD1. CDR3 length equals 16 residues. The germline gives CDR1 SGHAT, CDR2 FQNNGV. The V gene end was trimmed by 4 bases and the J gene end by 8 bases; junction bases not matched to a gene: 10. CDR3 residues: CASSSLPRGRHSPLHF. Written as DNA, the CDR3 is TGTGCCAGCAGCTCCCTTCCCAGGGGGCGTCATTCACCCCTCCACTTT.

The gene calls are TRBV10-3 and TRBJ2-7, with a possible D match to TRBD2 (8 bases). V was trimmed by 3 bases and J by 5 bases, leaving 23 bases between them. Germline values: CDR1 ENHRY, CDR2 SYGVKD. The CDR3 extends over 17 amino acids. Here the CDR3 reads CAISEPGGRPGGNEQYF. CDR3 in DNA: TGTGCCATCAGTGAACCGGGAGGGCGCCCAGGGGGGAACGAGCAGTACTTC.

This chain joins TRBV15 and TRBJ2-1; 15 positions match TRBD2. Germline V gene data show CDR1 as LNHNV and CDR2 as YYDKDF (reference sequence). The CDR3 is made up of 15 amino acids. Germline trimming cut 6 bases from V and 7 bases from J; bases unmatched to any gene: 4. This CDR3 reads CATRGLAGGKNEQFF. CDR3 DNA sequence: TGTGCCACCAGAGGACTAGCGGGAGGGAAGAATGAGCAGTTCTTC.

This sequence joins TRBV2 and TRBJ1-2, with unresolved D. Germline CDR1 is SNHLY and CDR2 is FYNNEI. The CDR3 has 16 amino acids. V gave up 1 base and J gave up 8 bases, with 20 bases separating them. Here the CDR3 DNA reads TGTGCCAGCAGTGAAGGTCCAGCAGGCCAAAGTTGGGGCTACACCTTC. This sequence encodes CASSEGPAGQSWGYTF.